Below, 15 T cell receptor beta chains from the same sample are listed, as sequenced in a study of identical twins listed by TCRdb under 2016. The library was made by 5' RACE. The reads were generated on an Illumina HiSeq 2000. Using fastp at Q25 and MiXCR, TCRdb reprocessed the public reads and kept productive beta chains. One record per CDR3 amino acid sequence lists the most common genes and DNA. The sample includes more than 400,000 distinct CDR3 sequences, with roughly 15% observed a single time. The ten largest make up around 0.48% of the sample. The sample was also linked to a second study, of yellow fever vaccine responses in identical twins.

Sequenced material: CD4+ T cells sorted from blood. These receptors originate from a woman under 30 in good health.

This clonotype occurred many times. V gene TRBV5-1 combines with J gene TRBJ1-2; D is ambiguous. Germline-derived CDR1 and CDR2 are SGHRS and YFSETQ. The CDR3 totals 13 residues. The V gene lost 0 bases and the J gene lost 3 bases, with 6 bases spanning the gap. The CDR3 sequence is CASSLDGDYGYTF. CDR3 coding DNA: TGCGCCAGCAGCTTGGATGGGGACTATGGCTACACCTTC.

A few counts support this clonotype. The chain couples TRBV21-1 to TRBJ1-3; TRBD1 is the table's D call and was not checked against the DNA. TRBV21-1 is shown as a pseudogene. The CDR3 consists of 14 residues. The CDR3 coding sequence is TGTGCCAGCAGCAAAGACAGGGAGTCAAACACCATATATTTT. The encoded protein is CASSKDRESNTIYF.

This clonotype was counted between two and nine times. The rearrangement uses TRBV20-1 and TRBJ2-7; 7 bases line up with TRBD1. CDR3 size: 17 residues. The germline V gene has CDR1 DFQATT and CDR2 SNEGSKA (reference sequence). Trimming at V came to 2 bases and at J to 3 bases, leaving 16 bases not matched to a gene. In DNA form, the CDR3 reads TGCAGTGCTAGATTAAGGGAACCGGGACAGACTTTCTACGAGCAGTACTTC. It specifies CSARLREPGQTFYEQYF.

The chain joins TRBV12-3 or TRBV12-4 to TRBJ2-2, with TRBD1 identical over 11 bases. CDR3 length: 15 residues. The junction had 10 bases not matched to a gene; V was cut back by 9 bases and J by 7 bases. The CDR3 sequence is CASDTGQGVGGELFF. The CDR3 DNA follows: TGTGCCAGTGACACGGGACAGGGGGTTGGCGGGGAGCTGTTTTTT.

This clonotype has only a few counts. The V and J genes are TRBV28 and TRBJ1-5, with 7 bases that match TRBD1. Unmatched junction bases numbered 8, after V lost 5 bases and J lost 4 bases. The germline V gene has CDR1 MDHEN and CDR2 SYDVKM. The CDR3 runs to 15 residues. As DNA, the CDR3 is TGTGCCAGCAGTCCCAGGGACAGACCGAATCAGCCCCAGCATTTT. It is translated as CASSPRDRPNQPQHF. Looking up the rest from reference TRBV28 and TRBJ1-5 gives the full variable domain: DVKVTQSSRYLVKRTGEKVFLECVQDMDHENMFWYRQDPGLGLRLIYFSYDVKMKEKGDIPEGYSVSREKKERFSLILESASTNQTSMYLCASSPRDRPNQPQHFGDGTRLSIL.

The rearrangement joins TRBV28 to TRBJ2-1; 9 bases are a match to TRBD1. The V gene's germline CDR1 is MDHEN and CDR2 SYDVKM. The V segment lost 6 bases and the J segment 2 bases; nucleotides outside the gene matches: 11. The CDR3 has 17 amino acids. The CDR3 coding sequence is TGTGCCAGCAGCCCGGCCCCGGGACAGGGTACCTACAATGAGCAGTTCTTC. This codes for CASSPAPGQGTYNEQFF.

The V call is TRBV20-1, the J call TRBJ2-1; 9 nucleotides line up with TRBD2. The CDR3 consists of 17 residues. Germline assignment: CDR1 DFQATT and CDR2 SNEGSKA (reference sequence). V lost 3 bases, J lost 3 bases, and 12 bases stayed unmatched. The CDR3 DNA follows: TGCAGTGCTAGGGGTCCCGGGACTAGCCGAAACTACAATGAGCAGTTCTTC. Translating it yields CSARGPGTSRNYNEQFF.

This clonotype was observed a handful of times. V usage is TRBV5-1 and J usage is TRBJ1-1; TRBD1 is a possible D gene (5 bases). Trimming removed 2 bases at V and 6 bases at J, with 14 bases between. This CDR3 region has 14 residues. Per the germline V gene, CDR1 is SGHRS and CDR2 is YFSETQ. CDR3 amino acids: CASSLGGLGAEAFF. CDR3 in DNA: TGCGCCAGCAGCTTAGGAGGGTTAGGGGCTGAAGCTTTCTTT.

This clonotype has a count of ten or more. The V and J genes are TRBV3-1 and TRBJ2-3; 7 bases are a match to TRBD1. The trim removed 4 bases at V and 5 bases at J, leaving 6 bases unmatched. Germline CDR1 reads LGHDT; CDR2 reads YNNKEL (reference sequence). This CDR3 is built from 14 residues. The CDR3 protein is CASSLTGVGDTQYF. The DNA for the CDR3 is TGTGCCAGCAGCCTTACAGGGGTCGGAGATACGCAGTATTTT.

This clonotype occurred a few times. The J gene is TRBJ2-1, the V gene TRBV20-1; D gene unclear. The CDR3 totals 13 residues. In germline, CDR1 is DFQATT, CDR2 SNEGSKA (reference sequence). Trimming cost V 1 base and J 6 bases, with 10 bases left between them. DNA for the CDR3: TGCAGTGCTAGAGCAAGACTTCTCAATGAGCAGTTCTTC. This translates into CSARARLLNEQFF.

This clonotype was observed a few times. The chain combines TRBV6-5 with TRBJ2-5, with 9 bases fitting TRBD1. With 4 bases clipped from V and 2 bases from J, the junction kept 5 bases outside the gene matches. Germline V gene data show CDR1 as MNHEY and CDR2 as SVGAGI. The CDR3 runs 15 residues. The CDR3 nucleotides are TGTGCCAGCAGTTCCCCGGGACAGGGACAAGAGACCCAGTACTTC. Protein: CASSSPGQGQETQYF.

This sequence joins TRBV28 and TRBJ1-2; TRBD1 aligns across 8 bases. After removal of 5 bases from V and 5 bases from J, the junction contained 7 bases not matched to a gene. Germline assignment: CDR1 MDHEN and CDR2 SYDVKM. The CDR3 length is 14 residues. Here the CDR3 DNA reads TGTGCCAGCAGTCCAAGGGACAGGTTATATGGCTACACCTTC. Translation gives CASSPRDRLYGYTF.

The chain combines TRBV7-8 with TRBJ2-1; D remains ambiguous. Germline V lookup: CDR1 SGHVS, CDR2 FQNEAQ. The CDR3 contains 14 residues. The germline V and J ends were trimmed by 1 base and 12 bases, with 16 bases remaining between them. Here the CDR3 reads CASSLESGRDAQFF. Written as DNA, the CDR3 is TGTGCCAGCAGCTTAGAATCCGGCCGAGACGCGCAGTTCTTC.

This clonotype was found a few times. This CDR3 reads CASSALKGPRTPYNSPLHF. The CDR3 DNA reads TGTGCCAGCAGCGCGTTGAAGGGACCCCGGACCCCGTATAATTCACCCCTCCACTTT. The V gene is TRBV11-1, the J gene TRBJ1-6; possible D gene TRBD1, 5 bases. Per germline, CDR1 SGHAT and CDR2 FQDESV (reference sequence). Between the trimmed V and J ends, which lost 5 bases and 4 bases, there was a span of 24 bases. The CDR3 sequence is 19 residues long.

The genes are TRBV6-1 and TRBJ1-6, with no clear D. CDR1 is MNHNS, CDR2 SASEGT, per germline. The CDR3 sequence is 15 residues long. V was clipped by 6 bases and J by 9 bases, with 18 bases between them. The CDR3 region is CASSPDTVWSSPLHF. The DNA for the CDR3 is TGTGCCAGCAGCCCCGACACGGTGTGGTCTTCACCCCTCCACTTT.